The rows below give T cell receptor beta chains drawn from one sample of a study of CD8 T cells in Susac syndrome. MiXCR, run by TCRdb on the immunoSEQ multiplex PCR reads, gives a single entry per CDR3 protein. The data show 300,000 or so distinct CDR3 sequences, with roughly nine tenths seen just once and approximately 0.065% held by the top ten. The sample consisted of CD4+ T cells from PBMCs. All receptors derive from a human donor with multiple sclerosis. Both conserved end residues are part of each CDR3. A D gene is named only where the DNA matches it firmly. Clone size is shown for a subset of rows, as once, few, many or a class of expanded clone.

size: .; J: TRBJ2-1; D: TRBD1; length: 15; V: TRBV7-3; DNA: TGTGCCAGCAGCCGGACAGGGGGCACTTTCAATGAGCAGTTCTTC; CDR3: CASSRTGGTFNEQFF
size: once; J: TRBJ2-7; D: TRBD2; length: 16; V: TRBV5-1; DNA: TGCGCCAGCAGTCCGGGGGCTAGCGGGAGCTCCTACGAGCAGTACTTC; CDR3: CASSPGASGSSYEQYF
size: .; J: TRBJ2-3; D: .; length: 13; V: TRBV7-2; DNA: TGTGCCAGCAGCTTAGACCTCTATTATACGCAGTATTTT; CDR3: CASSLDLYYTQYF
size: .; J: TRBJ2-5; D: .; length: 13; V: TRBV20-1; DNA: TGCAGTGCCGTTCTCGGGGGCCAAGAGACCCAGTACTTC; CDR3: CSAVLGGQETQYF
size: .; J: TRBJ2-4; D: TRBD1; length: 13; V: TRBV5-1; DNA: TGCGCCAGTAGAAGGGGACAGAGAAACATTCAGTACTTC; CDR3: CASRRGQRNIQYF
size: .; J: TRBJ1-1; D: .; length: 15; V: TRBV12-3/TRBV12-4; DNA: TGTGCCAGCAGCCCCCTCCGGCAGGGTAGGACTGAAGCTTTCTTT; CDR3: CASSPLRQGRTEAFF
size: .; J: TRBJ2-5; D: .; length: 13; V: TRBV6-6; DNA: TGTGCCAGCAGGGGGACGGGCCAAGAGACCCAGTACTTC; CDR3: CASRGTGQETQYF
size: .; J: TRBJ1-4; D: .; length: 15; V: TRBV19; DNA: TGTGCCAGTAAGTGGGCCGGGACGTCGGCGGAAAAACTGTTTTTT; CDR3: CASKWAGTSAEKLFF
size: .; J: TRBJ2-6; D: .; length: 18; V: TRBV5-1; DNA: TGCGCCAGCAGCTTGGTCGGGGTGGGGAGCCCTGGGGCCAACGTCCTGACTTTC; CDR3: CASSLVGVGSPGANVLTF
size: .; J: TRBJ2-6; D: .; length: 14; V: TRBV11-1; DNA: TGTGCCAGCAGTCGGAGCTCTGGGGCCAACGTCCTGACTTTC; CDR3: CASSRSSGANVLTF
size: once; J: TRBJ1-2; D: .; length: 17; V: TRBV12-3/TRBV12-4; DNA: TGTGCCAGCAGTTGGCGCGGGGCGGGCGCGGCCCTGTATGGCTACACCTTC; CDR3: CASSWRGAGAALYGYTF
size: .; J: TRBJ2-2; D: .; length: 15; V: TRBV7-2; DNA: TGTGCCAGCACCCGCGGTGGCTCCCTTACCGGGGAGCTGTTTTTT; CDR3: CASTRGGSLTGELFF
size: .; J: TRBJ1-1; D: .; length: 16; V: TRBV30; DNA: TGTGCCTGGAGCCCGCACCTATTGACAGAGAACACTGAAGCTTTCTTT; CDR3: CAWSPHLLTENTEAFF
size: .; J: TRBJ2-3; D: TRBD2; length: 16; V: TRBV5-1; DNA: TGCGCCAGCAGCTTCCGACTAGCGGAAATCACAGATACGCAGTATTTT; CDR3: CASSFRLAEITDTQYF
size: few; J: TRBJ1-1; D: .; length: 11; V: TRBV6-5; DNA: TGTGCCAGCAGTTTTGGTACTGAAGCTTTCTTT; CDR3: CASSFGTEAFF
size: .; J: TRBJ1-4; D: .; length: 15; V: TRBV11-2; DNA: TGTGCCAGCAGCTTTTACCGGGGTCGGAGTGAAAAACTGTTTTTT; CDR3: CASSFYRGRSEKLFF
size: .; J: TRBJ2-7; D: TRBD1; length: 15; V: TRBV4-3; DNA: TGCGCCAGCAGCCAAGAACAGGGGCACGCCTACGAGCAGTACTTC; CDR3: CASSQEQGHAYEQYF
size: .; J: TRBJ2-1; D: TRBD2; length: 17; V: TRBV3-1; DNA: TGTGCCAGCAGCCCAACGCATGGGGTAGCGGGGAGCAATGAGCAGTTCTTC; CDR3: CASSPTHGVAGSNEQFF
size: .; J: TRBJ2-3; D: TRBD2; length: 15; V: TRBV29-1; DNA: TGCAGCGTCCAGGCTAGCGGGGTGGGCACAGATACGCAGTATTTT; CDR3: CSVQASGVGTDTQYF
size: once; J: TRBJ2-2; D: TRBD1; length: 17; V: TRBV6-5; DNA: TGTGCCAGCAGTTACATGGGACAGGGCCTTAACACCGGGGAGCTGTTTTTT; CDR3: CASSYMGQGLNTGELFF
size: .; J: TRBJ1-2; D: TRBD1; length: 16; V: TRBV7-9; DNA: TGTGCCAGCAGCTTAGCAACGACCGGGACAGCCTATGGCTACACCTTC; CDR3: CASSLATTGTAYGYTF
size: .; J: TRBJ1-6; D: .; length: 17; V: TRBV4-2; DNA: TGTGCCAGCAGCCAAGAGGGGGGGGGCCGGCCCCTTTCACCCCTCCACTTT; CDR3: CASSQEGGGRPLSPLHF
size: .; J: TRBJ1-2; D: .; length: 12; V: TRBV3-1; DNA: TGTGCCAGCAGCCAAGGGGGGGATGGCTACACCTTC; CDR3: CASSQGGDGYTF
size: once; J: TRBJ2-7; D: .; length: 12; V: TRBV29-1; DNA: TGCAGCTTCCTACTGCGTGGCGACGAGCAGTACTTC; CDR3: CSFLLRGDEQYF
size: once; J: TRBJ2-2; D: TRBD2; length: 16; V: TRBV5-1; DNA: TGCGCCAGCAGCTTAGGGACTAGCGTCTACACCGGGGAGCTGTTTTTT; CDR3: CASSLGTSVYTGELFF
size: few; J: TRBJ1-2; D: .; length: 12; V: TRBV30; DNA: TGTGCCTGGAGTATGGGGGGATATGGCTACACCTTC; CDR3: CAWSMGGYGYTF
size: few; J: TRBJ2-7; D: .; length: 14; V: TRBV30; DNA: TGTGCCTGGGCCTCACCCCGAGGGAACTACGAGCAGTACTTC; CDR3: CAWASPRGNYEQYF
size: .; J: TRBJ2-7; D: .; length: 15; V: TRBV27; DNA: TGTGCCAGCCGGGTAAGGTGGGGGGCTAACTACGAGCAGTACTTC; CDR3: CASRVRWGANYEQYF
size: .; J: TRBJ2-2; D: .; length: 14; V: TRBV9; DNA: TGTGCCAGCAGCGTAGTCGGGGAGGCCGGGGAGCTGTTTTTT; CDR3: CASSVVGEAGELFF
size: .; J: TRBJ2-2; D: .; length: 14; V: TRBV20-1; DNA: TGCAGTGCTAGAGATGTGAGGCGAGCCGGGGAGCTGTTTTTT; CDR3: CSARDVRRAGELFF
size: .; J: TRBJ2-5; D: TRBD1; length: 16; V: TRBV7-6; DNA: TGTGCCAGCAGCCTCCGCCCCAGACAGGGAAAAGAGACCCAGTACTTC; CDR3: CASSLRPRQGKETQYF
size: .; J: TRBJ1-5; D: TRBD1; length: 11; V: TRBV30; DNA: TGTGCCTGGGGGGGGACAGGGACACAGCATTTT; CDR3: CAWGGTGTQHF
size: .; J: TRBJ2-1; D: .; length: 15; V: TRBV3-1; DNA: TGTGCCAGCCTGAGGCAGGGGAGCTCCTACAATGAGCAGTTCTTC; CDR3: CASLRQGSSYNEQFF
size: once; J: TRBJ2-5; D: .; length: 16; V: TRBV3-1; DNA: TGTGCCAGCAGCCAAGTAGCCCAGGGGGGCAGAGAGACCCAGTACTTC; CDR3: CASSQVAQGGRETQYF
size: .; J: TRBJ1-1; D: .; length: 13; V: TRBV29-1; DNA: TGCAGCGCAGGACGGATTGAGAACACTGAAGCTTTCTTT; CDR3: CSAGRIENTEAFF
size: .; J: TRBJ2-1; D: .; length: 15; V: TRBV12-3/TRBV12-4; DNA: TGTGCCAGCAGTTTAGAGGGGGGGCCCTTGAATGAGCAGTTCTTC; CDR3: CASSLEGGPLNEQFF
size: .; J: TRBJ2-7; D: .; length: 15; V: TRBV20-1; DNA: TGCAGTGCAGAGCCGGGCTCCGGTGGCGCCTACGAGCAGTACTTC; CDR3: CSAEPGSGGAYEQYF
size: .; J: TRBJ2-5; D: TRBD2; length: 15; V: TRBV20-1; DNA: TGCAGTGCTAAGGGACTAGCGGGGGCCAAAGAGACCCAGTACTTC; CDR3: CSAKGLAGAKETQYF
size: .; J: TRBJ2-4; D: .; length: 11; V: TRBV14; DNA: TGTGCCAGCAGCATGGGCCCCATTCAGTACTTC; CDR3: CASSMGPIQYF
size: .; J: TRBJ1-5; D: .; length: 13; V: TRBV19; DNA: TGTGCCAGTAGTACGCGTTTCAATCAGCCCCAGCATTTT; CDR3: CASSTRFNQPQHF
size: .; J: TRBJ2-1; D: .; length: 14; V: TRBV3-1; DNA: TGTGCCAGCAGCCTCTCACAAACGTACAATGAGCAGTTCTTC; CDR3: CASSLSQTYNEQFF
size: .; J: TRBJ2-1; D: .; length: 15; V: TRBV6-2/TRBV6-3; DNA: TGTGCCAGCACTAGTCATCGGGCATCCTACAATGAGCAGTTCTTC; CDR3: CASTSHRASYNEQFF
size: .; J: TRBJ2-7; D: TRBD1; length: 16; V: TRBV5-1; DNA: TGCGCCAGCAGCCAGGACTCCGGGACAGGGGCCTACGAGCAGTACTTC; CDR3: CASSQDSGTGAYEQYF
size: .; J: TRBJ1-1; D: .; length: 16; V: TRBV29-1; DNA: TGCAGCGTTGAAGATGGCCACGGCCCCAGGGGCACTGAAGCTTTCTTT; CDR3: CSVEDGHGPRGTEAFF
size: .; J: TRBJ1-3; D: .; length: 16; V: TRBV20-1; DNA: TGCAGTGCTAGAGATTGGGGGCAGGCGTCTGGAAACACCATATATTTT; CDR3: CSARDWGQASGNTIYF
size: .; J: TRBJ1-2; D: .; length: 13; V: TRBV12-3/TRBV12-4; DNA: TGTGCCAGCAGTCCCGGGGTGTTGTCGCGCGGAACCTTC; CDR3: CASSPGVLSRGTF
size: few; J: TRBJ2-7; D: TRBD2; length: 15; V: TRBV12-3/TRBV12-4; DNA: TGTGCCAGCAGTCCCTGGACTAGCGGGACCTACGAGCAGTACTTC; CDR3: CASSPWTSGTYEQYF
size: few; J: TRBJ2-7; D: .; length: 12; V: TRBV4-1; DNA: TGCGCCAGCAGCCCCCATCCCCTCGAGCAGTACTTC; CDR3: CASSPHPLEQYF
size: .; J: TRBJ2-3; D: .; length: 13; V: TRBV6-6; DNA: TGTGCCAGCGAGGACTCCGACACAGATACGCAGTATTTT; CDR3: CASEDSDTDTQYF
size: .; J: TRBJ2-7; D: .; length: 14; V: TRBV12-3/TRBV12-4; DNA: TGTGCCAGCAGTTTAGGGGGAAACGCCTACGAGCAGTACTTC; CDR3: CASSLGGNAYEQYF
size: once; J: TRBJ2-3; D: TRBD1; length: 14; V: TRBV20-1; DNA: TGCAGTGCTACCCGAGGGGGCTTGACAGATACGCAGTATTTT; CDR3: CSATRGGLTDTQYF
size: .; J: TRBJ2-7; D: TRBD1; length: 16; V: TRBV7-7; DNA: TGTGCTAGCAGCCCACTCGACAGGGTAGTCACCTCCGAGCAGTACTTC; CDR3: CASSPLDRVVTSEQYF